These T cell receptor beta chains were read from a single sample in a study of T cells in Graves' hyperthyroidism and ophthalmopathy. Using its own MiXCR run on the multiplex PCR reads, TCRdb lists one record per CDR3 protein. Among around 760,000 distinct CDR3 sequences listed, approximately 36% were seen once. Sequenced sample: blood. All receptors come from a woman aged 40 to 49 with Graves' hyperthyroidism. CDR3s include the opening cysteine and the closing phenylalanine or tryptophan. Each record gives: J gene, clone size, CDR3 length, V gene, D gene, CDR3 DNA, CDR3 protein. D genes are given only for firm matches. Size tells how often a clone was seen (once, few, many) or the class of an expanded clone, and some rows leave it out.

TRBJ2-3	.	14	TRBV14	.	TGTGCCAGCAGCCAAGATCAGGTAGTCGATACGCAGTATTTT	CASSQDQVVDTQYF
TRBJ2-2	.	13	TRBV19	TRBD2	TGTGCCAGTATTGCAGCGGGGACCGGGGAGCTGTTTTTT	CASIAAGTGELFF
TRBJ1-2	few	14	TRBV12-3/TRBV12-4	TRBD1	TGTGCTAGTGGGCCGCAACAGGGGATGTATGGCTACACCTTC	CASGPQQGMYGYTF
TRBJ1-1	many	14	TRBV2	.	TGTGCCAGCAGTGATCCGCCCGGGGTCATGGTGACTTTCTTT	CASSDPPGVMVTFF
TRBJ1-2	.	12	TRBV2	.	TGTGCCAGCAGTCAACCGGGTTATGGCTACACCTTC	CASSQPGYGYTF
TRBJ2-7	.	14	TRBV7-9	TRBD2	TGTGCCAGCAGCCTTACTAGCGGATTCTACGAGCAGTACTTC	CASSLTSGFYEQYF
TRBJ2-7	many	14	TRBV7-9	TRBD1	TGTGCCAGCAGCTTAGGGGACAGAGGCTACGAGCAGTACTTC	CASSLGDRGYEQYF
TRBJ1-2	once	13	TRBV7-3	.	TGTGCCAGCGCCGAAGAGGATCTCTATGGCTACACCTTC	CASAEEDLYGYTF
TRBJ2-7	.	17	TRBV6-1	TRBD2	TGTGCCAGCAGTGACCCCGGGACTAGCGGGGGGTCCTACGAGCAGTACTTC	CASSDPGTSGGSYEQYF
TRBJ1-1	many	13	TRBV10-3	.	TGTGCCATCTTTTCAGGGACCAACACTGAAGCTTTCTTT	CAIFSGTNTEAFF
TRBJ1-1	.	17	TRBV28	.	TGTGCCAGCAGTACTTTCACGGGCGGCGCTTTGAACACTGAAGCTTTCTTT	CASSTFTGGALNTEAFF
TRBJ2-5	few	12	TRBV4-3	.	TGCGCCAGCAGCCAACCAGAGGGGACCCAGTACTTC	CASSQPEGTQYF
TRBJ1-2	few	13	TRBV12-3/TRBV12-4	.	TGTGCCAGCCGAGGGAGGGCAAACTATGGCTACACCTTC	CASRGRANYGYTF
TRBJ1-1	many	14	TRBV9	.	TGTGCCAGCAGCTTAGGAGGAGGGGACGGCGAAGCTTTCTTT	CASSLGGGDGEAFF
TRBJ1-1	many	13	TRBV7-2	.	TGTGCCAGCAGCGCCCTACTTAACACTGAAGCTTTCTTT	CASSALLNTEAFF
TRBJ2-5	.	15	TRBV12-3/TRBV12-4	.	TGTGCCAGCAGCCCACAAGACGGAAACCAAGAGACCCAGTACTTC	CASSPQDGNQETQYF
TRBJ2-7	few	16	TRBV5-4	.	TGTGCCAGCAGCTTTCCGGGACAAAACCCCGCCTACGAGCAGTACTTC	CASSFPGQNPAYEQYF
TRBJ1-5	few	14	TRBV7-2	.	TGTGCCAGCAGCGAGGGGGGGCCGGGTCAGCCCCAGCATTTT	CASSEGGPGQPQHF
TRBJ2-3	.	14	TRBV11-3	TRBD2	TGTGCCAGTACCGCTAGCGGCTACACAGATACGCAGTATTTT	CASTASGYTDTQYF
TRBJ1-1	few	13	TRBV28	.	TGTGCCAGCAGTTGGATGATCGACACTGAAGCTTTCTTT	CASSWMIDTEAFF
TRBJ1-1	.	14	TRBV5-1	.	TGCGCCAGCAGCTTCGACGGGATGAGCACTGAAGCTTTCTTT	CASSFDGMSTEAFF
TRBJ1-3	many	15	TRBV9	.	TGTGCCAGCAGCGTAGAGTGGGCCTCCGGAAACACCATATATTTT	CASSVEWASGNTIYF
TRBJ2-7	.	15	TRBV11-1	TRBD2	TGTGCCAGCAGTCATACGCCTAGCGGGACCTACGAGCAGTACTTC	CASSHTPSGTYEQYF
TRBJ1-1	many	13	TRBV5-1	.	TGCGCCAGCAGGGAGGACAGGAACACTGAAGCTTTCTTT	CASREDRNTEAFF
TRBJ1-2	.	15	TRBV7-9	.	TGTGCCAGCAGCTTAGAGCGGGGGGCGAGCTATGGCTACACCTTC	CASSLERGASYGYTF
TRBJ1-4	few	14	TRBV5-1	.	TGCGCCAGCAGCTTTTCAGGGGAGTTTGAAAAACTGTTTTTT	CASSFSGEFEKLFF
TRBJ2-7	few	12	TRBV20-1	TRBD1	TGCAGTGCTAGACAGGGGGCGAGGGAGCAGTACTTC	CSARQGAREQYF
TRBJ2-7	many	12	TRBV4-3	.	TGCGCCAGCAGCCAAGATAAGCGGGAGCAGTACTTC	CASSQDKREQYF
TRBJ2-5	.	15	TRBV5-1	TRBD2	TGCGCCAGCAGCTTGGCCCCGGGGCGGGAGCAGACCCAGTACTTC	CASSLAPGREQTQYF